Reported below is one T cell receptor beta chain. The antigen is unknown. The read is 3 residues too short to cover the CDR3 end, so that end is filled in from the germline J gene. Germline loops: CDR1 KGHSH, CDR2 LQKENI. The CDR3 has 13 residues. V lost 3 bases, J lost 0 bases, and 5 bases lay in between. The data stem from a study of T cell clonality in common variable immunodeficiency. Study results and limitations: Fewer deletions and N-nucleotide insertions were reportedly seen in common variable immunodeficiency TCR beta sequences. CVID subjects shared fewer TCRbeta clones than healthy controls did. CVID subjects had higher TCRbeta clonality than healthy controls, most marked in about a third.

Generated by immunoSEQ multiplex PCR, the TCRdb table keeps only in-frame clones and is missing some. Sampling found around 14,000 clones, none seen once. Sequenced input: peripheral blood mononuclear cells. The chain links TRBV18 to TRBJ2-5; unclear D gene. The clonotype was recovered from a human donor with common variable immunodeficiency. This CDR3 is CASSPLHQETQYF. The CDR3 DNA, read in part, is TGTGCCAGCTCACCTCTTCACCAAGAGACC.